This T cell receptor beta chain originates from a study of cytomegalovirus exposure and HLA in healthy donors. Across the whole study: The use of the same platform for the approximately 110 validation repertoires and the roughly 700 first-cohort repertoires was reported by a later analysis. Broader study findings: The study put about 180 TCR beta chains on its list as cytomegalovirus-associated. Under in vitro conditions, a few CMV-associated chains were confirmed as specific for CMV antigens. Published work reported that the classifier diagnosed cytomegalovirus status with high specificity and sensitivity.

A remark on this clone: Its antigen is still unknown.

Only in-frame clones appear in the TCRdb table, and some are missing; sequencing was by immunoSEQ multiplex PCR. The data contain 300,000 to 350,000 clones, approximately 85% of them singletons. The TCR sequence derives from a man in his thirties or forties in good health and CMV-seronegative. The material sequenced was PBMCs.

The chain's CDR3 is CASLPIGNQPQHF. The CDR3 region has the DNA TGTGCCAGCCTCCCTATTGGCAATCAGCCCCAGCATTTT. The chain has TRBV28 and TRBJ1-5; D uncertain. The CDR3 has 13 residues. Germline lookup yields CDR1 MDHEN and CDR2 SYDVKM. With 8 bases removed from V and 2 bases from J, the gap between germline ends came to 10 bases.